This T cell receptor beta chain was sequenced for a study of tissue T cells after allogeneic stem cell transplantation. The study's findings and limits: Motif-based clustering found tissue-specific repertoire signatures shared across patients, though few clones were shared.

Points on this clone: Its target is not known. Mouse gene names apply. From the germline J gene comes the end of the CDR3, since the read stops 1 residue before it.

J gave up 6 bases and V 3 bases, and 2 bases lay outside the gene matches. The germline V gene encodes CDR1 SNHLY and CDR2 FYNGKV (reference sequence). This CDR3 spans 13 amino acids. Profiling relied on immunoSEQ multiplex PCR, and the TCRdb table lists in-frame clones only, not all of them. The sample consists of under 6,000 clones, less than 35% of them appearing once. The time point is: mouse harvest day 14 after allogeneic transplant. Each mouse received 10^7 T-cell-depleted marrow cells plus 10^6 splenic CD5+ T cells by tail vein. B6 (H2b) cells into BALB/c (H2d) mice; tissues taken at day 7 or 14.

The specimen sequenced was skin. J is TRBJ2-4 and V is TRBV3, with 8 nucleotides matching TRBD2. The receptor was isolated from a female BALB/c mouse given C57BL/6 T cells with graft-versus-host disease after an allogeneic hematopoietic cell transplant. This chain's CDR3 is CASSLGGANTLYF. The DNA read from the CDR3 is TGTGCCAGCAGCTTGGGGGGGGCGAACACCTTGTAC.